The rows below give T cell receptor beta chains drawn from one sample of a study of T-cell reconstitution after alpha-beta-depleted transplantation in children. In TCRdb, the PCR reads were re-called with MiXCR into one record per CDR3 protein. The sample holds roughly 160,000 distinct CDR3 sequences, 11% seen once. The sample in question was PBMCs, obtained before TCRalphabeta/CD19-depleted stem cell transplant. The origin of the receptors is a boy younger than 10 with acute myeloid leukemia, due to receive a stem cell transplant. The CDR3 runs from the conserved cysteine through the conserved F or W. Fields, in order: J gene, V gene, D gene, clone size, CDR3 DNA, CDR3 protein. D genes are given only for firm matches. Clone size is not always given. Where it is, it says once, few, many or a class for expanded clones.

TRBJ1-1,TRBV20-1,-,many,TGCAGTGCTAGAGGGGCGATGAACACTGAAGCTTTCTTT,CSARGAMNTEAFF
TRBJ1-3,TRBV4-1,TRBD1,many,TGCGCCAGCAGCCAAGATGGGGAACAGGGGTGGATCTCAGGAAACACCATATATTTT,CASSQDGEQGWISGNTIYF
TRBJ2-3,TRBV2,TRBD2,many,TGTGCCAGCAGTGAAGCGTCCACTAGCGGGAGCACAGATACGCAGTATTTT,CASSEASTSGSTDTQYF
TRBJ2-7,TRBV5-1,TRBD2,many,TGCGCCAGCAGCTTGGCCCTCGCGGGACTAGACTCCTACGAGCAGTACTTC,CASSLALAGLDSYEQYF
TRBJ1-4,TRBV20-1,-,-,TGCAGTGCTAGACCCGAAGGTCCCAATGAAAAACTGTTTTTT,CSARPEGPNEKLFF
TRBJ2-3,TRBV19,TRBD2,many,TGTGCCAGTAAGGCGGGAGGGGGTGTTGCAGATACGCAGTATTTT,CASKAGGGVADTQYF
TRBJ1-1,TRBV19,-,few,TGTGCCAGTAGCCACATGACAGTGAACACTGAAGCTTTCTTT,CASSHMTVNTEAFF
TRBJ2-5,TRBV12-5,TRBD2,many,TGTGCTAGTGGTTTGGTACGCGCGGGGGGGCCAGAAGAGACCCAGTACTTC,CASGLVRAGGPEETQYF
TRBJ1-5,TRBV6-6,-,many,TGTGCCAGCAGTTACTCAATTTTTGAACCCCAGCATTTT,CASSYSIFEPQHF
TRBJ2-7,TRBV7-3,-,-,TGTGCCAGCAGCCAGGACACCGTACAGTACTTC,CASSQDTVQYF
TRBJ2-5,TRBV7-6,TRBD2,few,TGTGCCAGCAGCCTGGGGTTAGCGGGGGGGCGAGAGACCCAGTACTTC,CASSLGLAGGRETQYF
TRBJ2-7,TRBV29-1,-,many,TGCAGCGTTGAAGATCCGGGCTACGAGCAGTACTTC,CSVEDPGYEQYF
TRBJ1-1,TRBV29-1,-,many,TGCAGCGTTCAGGGGATGAACACTGAAGCTTTCTTT,CSVQGMNTEAFF
TRBJ2-3,TRBV20-1,-,many,TGCAGTGCCGCGGAACCCAGCACAGATACGCAGTATTTT,CSAAEPSTDTQYF
TRBJ2-2,TRBV28,-,-,TGTGCCCACAGTTCAAGAGGGACCGGGGAGCTGTTTTTT,CAHSSRGTGELFF
TRBJ2-1,TRBV7-3,-,many,TGTGCCAGCAGCCCACAGGGATCCAATGAGCAGTTCTTC,CASSPQGSNEQFF
TRBJ2-7,TRBV29-1,TRBD1,many,TGCAGCGTTGAACAGGGGGTACCCTACGAGCAGTACTTC,CSVEQGVPYEQYF
TRBJ2-1,TRBV7-9,-,many,TGTGCCAGCAGCGATCGGATTAGGGACAATGAGCAGTTCTTC,CASSDRIRDNEQFF
TRBJ2-3,TRBV7-9,TRBD2,many,TGTGCCAGCAGCTTAAGGCCTAGCGGGGTGAGCACAGATACGCAGTATTTT,CASSLRPSGVSTDTQYF
TRBJ2-1,TRBV12-3/TRBV12-4,TRBD2,few,TGTGCCAGCAGTTTAGTTGGGGGAGGGCCATATGAGCAGTTCTTC,CASSLVGGGPYEQFF
TRBJ2-1,TRBV7-3,TRBD1,-,TGTGCCAGCAGCTGGCGACAGGGGTCCTACAATGAGCAGTTCTTC,CASSWRQGSYNEQFF
TRBJ1-2,TRBV20-1,TRBD1,many,TGCAGTGCCCCACGGACAGGGAACTATGGCTACACCTTC,CSAPRTGNYGYTF
TRBJ2-1,TRBV12-3/TRBV12-4,-,many,TGTGCCAGCAAAGGGAGCGGTTCCTACAATGAGCAGTTCTTC,CASKGSGSYNEQFF
TRBJ2-3,TRBV2,-,many,TGTGCCAGCAGGAGGCCGGGCTACGATACGCAGTATTTT,CASRRPGYDTQYF
TRBJ1-5,TRBV21-1,-,many,TGTGCCAGCAGCAAAGTTGCGGAGCCATGGGGGCCCCAGCATTTT,CASSKVAEPWGPQHF
TRBJ2-7,TRBV20-1,-,many,TGCAGTGCTAGCCATACACTCACCTACGAGCAGTACTTC,CSASHTLTYEQYF
TRBJ2-1,TRBV20-1,-,many,TGCAGTGCTAGAGAGAGGGGTACTAGGAACCATGAGCAGTTCTTC,CSARERGTRNHEQFF
TRBJ2-2,TRBV5-1,TRBD1,many,TGCGCCAGCAGCCCGCCGGGACAGGGCAATGGCGGGGAGCTGTTTTTT,CASSPPGQGNGGELFF
TRBJ2-5,TRBV3-1,-,many,TGTGCCAGCGGGAAACGGGATATAGAGACCCAGTACTTC,CASGKRDIETQYF
TRBJ2-4,TRBV12-3/TRBV12-4,TRBD1,-,TGTGCCAGCCAAAGGAGACAGGGTTGGAACATTCAGTACTTC,CASQRRQGWNIQYF
TRBJ2-5,TRBV7-6,-,many,TGTGCCAGCAGCCCCCTGACCCCCGACACGGGACAAGAGACCCAGTACTTC,CASSPLTPDTGQETQYF
TRBJ1-2,TRBV11-2,TRBD1,many,TGTGCCAGCAGCTTAGCCCGGTCCGACAGGGGAAACGAGGGCTACACCTTC,CASSLARSDRGNEGYTF
TRBJ2-1,TRBV9,TRBD2,many,TGTGCCAGCAGCGAAGGACTAGCGGGAGTTACAAGGGAGCAGTTCTTC,CASSEGLAGVTREQFF
TRBJ2-7,TRBV12-3/TRBV12-4,TRBD2,many,TGTGCCAGCAGTTCCGGGACTAGCGGAATATACTTC,CASSSGTSGIYF
TRBJ2-7,TRBV7-2,-,many,TGTGCCAGCAGCTTAGCTACAGCCTCCTACGAGCAGTACTTC,CASSLATASYEQYF
TRBJ1-1,TRBV7-9,-,many,TGTGCCAGCAGCTTCGCAACAGGGCCTAACACTGAAGCTTTCTTT,CASSFATGPNTEAFF
TRBJ2-1,TRBV28,-,many,TGTGCCAGCAGTTTATTCAGGACAGCGAACAATGAGCAGTTCTTC,CASSLFRTANNEQFF
TRBJ1-3,TRBV12-3/TRBV12-4,-,few,TGTGCCAGCAGTTTGGGTAGGCGTATCTCTGGAAACACCATATATTTT,CASSLGRRISGNTIYF
TRBJ1-1,TRBV6-5,-,many,TGTGCCAGCAGTTACTCGTATGGGGGGAACACTGAAGCTTTCTTT,CASSYSYGGNTEAFF
TRBJ2-2,TRBV5-1,-,many,TGCGCCAGCAGCTTGATTGGGGCAGGGGTGAACACCGGGGAGCTGTTTTTT,CASSLIGAGVNTGELFF
TRBJ1-5,TRBV15,-,many,TGTGCCACCAGCAGAGAATATGGGAGGAGTAGCAATCAGCCCCAGCATTTT,CATSREYGRSSNQPQHF
TRBJ2-1,TRBV10-1,-,many,TGCGCCAGCAGTGCGGACCGGTGGGTAAATGAGCAGTTCTTC,CASSADRWVNEQFF
TRBJ1-1,TRBV27,-,-,TGTGCCAGCAGTTCCTACGCCATGAACACTGAAGCTTTCTTT,CASSSYAMNTEAFF
TRBJ2-5,TRBV28,-,many,TGTGCCAGCAGTTATACCAGGACAGCGGCCCAGTACTTC,CASSYTRTAAQYF
TRBJ2-3,TRBV4-1,-,many,TGCGCCAGCAGCCATGCGGGACGGCCGATCACAGATACGCAGTATTTT,CASSHAGRPITDTQYF
TRBJ2-5,TRBV20-1,-,many,TGCAGTGCTAGACTCGCGGAGACCCAGTACTTC,CSARLAETQYF
TRBJ2-7,TRBV3-1,TRBD2,many,TGTGCCAGCAGCCAAGGACTAGCGGGAGCCTACGAGCAGTACTTC,CASSQGLAGAYEQYF
TRBJ2-7,TRBV4-1,TRBD2,many,TGCGCCAGCAGCCAAGTAGCGGGAGCGGAGCAGTACTTC,CASSQVAGAEQYF
TRBJ2-3,TRBV12-5,-,many,TGTGCTAGTGGTTTGAAACAAGGCACAGATACGCAGTATTTT,CASGLKQGTDTQYF
TRBJ1-6,TRBV20-1,-,many,TGCAGTGCTAGAGGTTCACAGGGAGGCTTTCCTGTTAATTCACCCCTCCACTTT,CSARGSQGGFPVNSPLHF
TRBJ2-1,TRBV10-3,TRBD1,many,TGTGCCATCAGTGGAGGGACAGGGGATGAGCAGTTCTTC,CAISGGTGDEQFF
TRBJ2-1,TRBV30,TRBD2,many,TGTGCCTGGAGTGTACTTCGGACTAGCGGGGGGGCCTACAATGAGCAGTTCTTC,CAWSVLRTSGGAYNEQFF
TRBJ1-1,TRBV11-2,TRBD1,-,TGTGCCAGCAAGAGTGACAGGGAGTACACTGAAGCTTTCTTT,CASKSDREYTEAFF
TRBJ2-7,TRBV20-1,-,many,TGCAGTGCTAGAGATGAAGTGTATTTCTACGAGCAGTACTTC,CSARDEVYFYEQYF
TRBJ2-7,TRBV4-1,TRBD1,many,TGCGCCAGCAGCCACAAGACAGGGACCGACGAGCAGTACTTC,CASSHKTGTDEQYF
TRBJ2-1,TRBV7-9,TRBD2,many,TGTGCCAGCAGCCCGACTAGCGGGGGGACTTTATGGAATGAGCAGTTCTTC,CASSPTSGGTLWNEQFF
TRBJ2-1,TRBV5-5,-,many,TGTGCCAGCAGCTTGAACAGACACAATGAGCAGTTCTTC,CASSLNRHNEQFF
TRBJ1-6,TRBV20-1,TRBD1,many,TGCAGTGCTCGGGTGGGACAGGCGAGTTCACCCCTCCACTTT,CSARVGQASSPLHF
TRBJ1-2,TRBV5-1,-,many,TGCGCCAGCAGCTTGTGGGGGACCGGGACGGGGAACTATGGCTACACCTTC,CASSLWGTGTGNYGYTF
TRBJ1-1,TRBV4-1,-,many,TGCGCCAGCAGCCAAGACCCAGGTAACACTGAAGCTTTCTTT,CASSQDPGNTEAFF